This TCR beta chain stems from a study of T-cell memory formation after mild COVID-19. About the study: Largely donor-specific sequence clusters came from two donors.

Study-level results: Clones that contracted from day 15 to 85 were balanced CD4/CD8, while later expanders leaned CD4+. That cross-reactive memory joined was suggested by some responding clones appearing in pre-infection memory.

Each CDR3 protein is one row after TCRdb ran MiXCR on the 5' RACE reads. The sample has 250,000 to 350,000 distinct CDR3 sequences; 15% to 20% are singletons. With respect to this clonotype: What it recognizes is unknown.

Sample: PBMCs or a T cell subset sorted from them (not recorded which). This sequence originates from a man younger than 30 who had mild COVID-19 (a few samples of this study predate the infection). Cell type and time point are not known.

Written as DNA, the CDR3 is TGTGCCAGCAGCCCGGGGGACAGGCCGGGTATCAAACTGTTTTTT. Protein sequence: CASSPGDRPGIKLFF. V is TRBV12-3 or TRBV12-4 and J is TRBJ1-4; TRBD1 matches at 8 bases. The CDR3 consists of 15 residues. The V segment lost 6 bases and the J segment 11 bases; nucleotides outside the gene matches: 14.